Each of the 28 T cell receptor beta chains below was sequenced from the same sample in a study of T-cell reconstitution after alpha-beta-depleted transplantation in children. Unique molecular identifiers were incorporated when the TCRbeta library was constructed. One entry per CDR3 protein, called by TCRdb with MiXCR from the PCR reads. The repertoire includes 350,000 to 450,000 distinct CDR3 sequences, about 20% of them detected once, and around 4% sits in the top ten. Sequenced here: PBMCs from the stem cell graft donor, sampled from the stem cell graft. All receptors derive from a human donor who donated a stem cell graft to a child with acute myeloid leukemia.

This clonotype was observed at least ten times. This chain joins TRBV25-1 and TRBJ1-1; TRBD1 matches 7 bases. The CDR3 consists of 14 residues. Germline V gene lookup returns CDR1 MGHDK and CDR2 SYGVNS. Germline trimming cut 6 bases from V and 1 base from J; bases unmatched to any gene: 5. CDR3 residues: CASRANRGNTEAFF. CDR3 coding DNA: TGTGCCAGCAGGGCCAACAGGGGGAACACTGAAGCTTTCTTT.

The chain carries TRBV20-1 and TRBJ2-7; a weak D match, TRBD2 (6 bases). The germline V gene encodes CDR1 DFQATT and CDR2 SNEGSKA (reference sequence). With 6 bases removed from V and 2 bases from J, the gap between germline ends came to 20 bases. The CDR3 has 15 amino acids. CDR3 nucleotide sequence: TGCAGTGCCGAACCCCGCTTAGGAGGGGCCTACGAGCAGTACTTC. Residues: CSAEPRLGGAYEQYF.

This clonotype was recorded many times. The genes are TRBV12-3 or TRBV12-4 and TRBJ1-3; 10 nucleotides agree with TRBD1. The CDR3 runs 12 residues. V lost 10 bases, J lost 9 bases, and 6 bases stayed unmatched. CDR3 sequence (DNA): TGTGCCATGACAGGGGGCATCGGCACCATATATTTT. Protein sequence: CAMTGGIGTIYF.

This clonotype has more than one count but fewer than ten. The V gene is TRBV27, the J gene TRBJ2-2; a possible D gene is TRBD1 (5 bases). The CDR3 length is 12 residues. Trimming took 3 bases from V and 9 from J, leaving 8 bases between them. The germline gives CDR1 MNHEY, CDR2 SMNVEV (reference sequence). The CDR3 protein is CASSFGQRELFF. The DNA for the CDR3 is TGTGCCAGCAGTTTCGGACAACGGGAGCTGTTTTTT.

In this sample, this clonotype turned up many times. The genes are TRBV20-1 and TRBJ2-1; TRBD2 agrees at 7 bases. There are 12 residues in the CDR3. Germline V gene data show CDR1 as DFQATT and CDR2 as SNEGSKA (reference sequence). Trimming at V came to 6 bases and at J to 8 bases, leaving 7 bases not matched to a gene. The CDR3 nucleotides read TGCAGTGCCTGGACTAGACGGGATGAGCAGTTCTTC. This sequence encodes CSAWTRRDEQFF.

As for this clonotype: Possible read error: a much larger clone is one base away. The V gene is TRBV11-2, the J gene TRBJ1-1; D is perhaps TRBD1 (5 bases). Looked up from germline, CDR1 is SGHAT and CDR2 is FQNNGV. This CDR3 region has 12 residues. The V end was cut by 2 bases, the J end by 10 bases, with 11 bases between. For the CDR3, the DNA is TGTGCCAGCAGCTTATTTGAGGGGCTAGCTTTCTTT. Amino acid sequence: CASSLFEGLAFF.

This clonotype was observed a few times. The chain uses TRBV12-3 or TRBV12-4 and TRBJ2-1; the match to TRBD2 covers 11 bases. The junction had 3 bases not matched to a gene; V was cut back by 6 bases and J by 2 bases. The CDR3 totals 15 residues. As DNA, the CDR3 is TGTGCCAGCAGAGGGACTAGCGGCGCCTACAATGAGCAGTTCTTC. It is translated as CASRGTSGAYNEQFF.

The genes are TRBV2 and TRBJ1-6, with D possibly TRBD1 on 6 matching bases. V shed 7 bases and J shed 8 bases, with 12 bases lying between them. The germline V gene has CDR1 SNHLY and CDR2 FYNNEI. The CDR3 sequence is 13 residues long. CDR3 residues: CASNGNRDSPLHF. The CDR3 DNA follows: TGTGCCAGCAACGGTAACAGGGATTCACCCCTCCACTTT.

The genes are TRBV7-3 and TRBJ1-5; D may be TRBD1 (5 bases). CDR1 is SGHTA, CDR2 FQGTGA, per germline. Trimming left V 8 bases short and J 10 bases short, with 21 bases between. CDR3 length: 14 residues. The CDR3 protein is CASFRGPGGKPQHF. CDR3 coding DNA: TGTGCCAGCTTCCGAGGACCCGGGGGTAAACCCCAGCATTTT.

This clonotype appeared a few times. The V call is TRBV5-1, the J call TRBJ2-1; D perhaps matches TRBD1 (6 bases). This CDR3 contains 16 residues. Germline CDR1 SGHRS, CDR2 YFSETQ. V lost 0 bases to trimming and J lost 1 base, with 11 bases between them. The CDR3 here is CASSLEGERSYNEQFF. DNA for the CDR3: TGCGCCAGCAGCTTGGAGGGGGAGAGATCCTACAATGAGCAGTTCTTC. The whole variable domain, remainder taken from reference TRBV5-1 and TRBJ2-1, is KAGVTQTPRYLIKTRGQQVTLSCSPISGHRSVSWYQQTPGQGLQFLFEYFSETQRNKGNFPGRFSGRQFSNSRSEMNVSTLELGDSALYLCASSLEGERSYNEQFFGPGTRLTVL.

This clonotype appeared a few times. This chain's CDR3 is CASSLSRQGRRETQYF. The CDR3 nucleotides are TGTGCCAGCAGTTTAAGCCGACAGGGACGGCGGGAGACCCAGTACTTC. J is TRBJ2-5 and V is TRBV12-3 or TRBV12-4, with 7 bases matching TRBD1. This CDR3 has 16 amino acids. V lost 2 bases and J lost 5; bases outside the gene matches: 11.

There are a few counts of this clonotype. This chain joins TRBV5-1 and TRBJ2-1; D gene unclear. V was clipped by 4 bases and J by 6 bases, with 14 bases between them. Germline V gene sequence: CDR1 SGHRS, CDR2 YFSETQ. The CDR3 runs to 14 residues. The CDR3 sequence: CASSSRRIRNEQFF. CDR3 sequence (DNA): TGCGCCAGCAGCAGTAGACGAATCCGCAATGAGCAGTTCTTC. Variable domain in full (rest from reference TRBV5-1 and TRBJ2-1): KAGVTQTPRYLIKTRGQQVTLSCSPISGHRSVSWYQQTPGQGLQFLFEYFSETQRNKGNFPGRFSGRQFSNSRSEMNVSTLELGDSALYLCASSSRRIRNEQFFGPGTRLTVL.

This clonotype was observed at least ten times. The V and J genes are TRBV5-1 and TRBJ2-7; D assignment may be TRBD1 or TRBD2 (5 bases each). Trimming took off 4 bases at V and 4 bases at J, with 15 bases between the two ends. Germline-derived CDR1 and CDR2 are SGHRS and YFSETQ. The length of the CDR3 is 14 residues. Written as DNA, the CDR3 is TGCGCCAGCAGCGCCGGGACGGGGACGTACGAGCAGTACTTC. It translates to CASSAGTGTYEQYF.

This rearrangement joins TRBV20-1 to TRBJ2-1, with D unresolved. CDR1 and CDR2 from the germline V gene are DFQATT and SNEGSKA (reference sequence). Trimming pared 3 bases from V and 9 bases from J, leaving 12 bases between. The CDR3 covers 12 residues. CDR3 DNA sequence: TGCAGTGCTAGCTCCCAAATCGGTGAGCAGTTCTTC. Its protein product is CSASSQIGEQFF.

This rearrangement joins TRBV28 to TRBJ2-7; a possible D gene is TRBD2 (6 bases). Germline V gene sequence: CDR1 MDHEN, CDR2 SYDVKM. V lost 6 bases to trimming and J lost 3 bases, with 21 bases between them. The length of the CDR3 is 16 residues. CDR3 sequence: CASRTPRSGRGYEQYF. The CDR3 DNA reads TGTGCCAGCAGAACCCCCAGGAGCGGGCGGGGCTACGAGCAGTACTTC.

The sample holds many counts of this clonotype. The chain uses TRBV4-1 and TRBJ2-7; D unresolved. The V and J ends lost 2 bases and 1 base respectively, with 12 bases between them. CDR1 and CDR2 (germline): MGHRA, YSYEKL. This CDR3 contains 15 residues. In nucleotides, the CDR3 is TGCGCCAGCAGCCAAAACCGCGGAGCTTCCTACGAGCAGTACTTC. The encoded protein is CASSQNRGASYEQYF.

The chain couples TRBV7-8 to TRBJ1-4, with D possibly TRBD1 on 6 matching bases. The CDR3 contains 15 residues. Germline assignment: CDR1 SGHVS and CDR2 FQNEAQ. V lost 4 bases, J lost 7 bases, and 16 bases lay in between. The CDR3 DNA is TGTGCCAGCAGCTCCACAGGGAGGTTAGGTGAAAAACTGTTTTTT. Translating gives CASSSTGRLGEKLFF.

This clonotype showed up many times. The genes are TRBV7-3 and TRBJ2-5, with 11 bases lining up with TRBD2. The V gene's germline CDR1 is SGHTA and CDR2 FQGTGA. V gave up 5 bases and J gave up 3 bases; unmatched junction bases: 2. The CDR3 contains 14 residues. In DNA form, the CDR3 reads TGTGCCAGCAGCCGGGGACTAGCGGAAGAGACCCAGTACTTC. This gives the protein CASSRGLAEETQYF. The whole variable domain, remainder taken from reference TRBV7-3 and TRBJ2-5, is GAGVSQTPSNKVTEKGKYVELRCDPISGHTALYWYRQSLGQGPEFLIYFQGTGAADDSGLPNDRFFAVRPEGSVSTLKIQRTERGDSAVYLCASSRGLAEETQYFGPGTRLLVL.

This clonotype was detected a few times. The chain links TRBV2 to TRBJ2-1, with TRBD1 identical over 10 bases. Losses at the gene ends were 9 bases for V and 8 bases for J; bases not matched to a gene: 13. The germline V gene encodes CDR1 SNHLY and CDR2 FYNNEI. The length of the CDR3 is 15 residues. CDR3 region: CASLDVGTGVHEQFF. The CDR3 DNA is TGTGCCAGTCTCGATGTAGGGACAGGGGTGCATGAGCAGTTCTTC.

This clonotype was detected only once. The chain has TRBV3-1 and TRBJ1-4, with a tentative D call TRBD1 (6 bases). The CDR3 is made up of 16 amino acids. Germline-derived CDR1 and CDR2 are LGHDT and YNNKEL (reference sequence). V was cut by 0 bases and J by 1 base, with 9 bases left in between. CDR3 in amino acids: CASSQEQGGTNEKLFF. As DNA, the CDR3 is TGTGCCAGCAGCCAAGAACAGGGTGGAACTAATGAAAAACTGTTTTTT.

V is TRBV12-3 or TRBV12-4 and J is TRBJ2-1, with 9 bases that match TRBD1. The junction had 11 bases not matched to a gene; V was cut back by 9 bases and J by 8 bases. The CDR3 length is 14 residues. The CDR3 spells CASKSGTGIDEQFF. The CDR3 region has the DNA TGTGCCAGTAAATCCGGGACAGGGATCGATGAGCAGTTCTTC.

The chain links TRBV28 to TRBJ2-2, with D unresolved. This CDR3 has 14 residues. Germline CDR1 and CDR2: MDHEN and SYDVKM. V lost 8 bases, J lost 1 base, and 11 bases lay in between. The CDR3 region is CASLRLENTGELFF. In DNA form, the CDR3 reads TGTGCCAGCCTCAGACTGGAGAACACCGGGGAGCTGTTTTTT.

The chain uses TRBV29-1 and TRBJ2-7, with D perhaps TRBD1 or TRBD2 (5 bases each). This CDR3 has 14 residues. Trimming stripped 6 bases from V and 7 bases from J, with 22 bases between. CDR1 and CDR2 from the germline V gene are SQVTM and ANQGSEA. The CDR3 region is CSVGPGRGIGEQYF. CDR3 coding DNA: TGCAGCGTCGGACCGGGACGGGGAATAGGGGAGCAGTACTTC.

This chain connects TRBV12-3 or TRBV12-4 to TRBJ1-4; D gene unclear. This CDR3 region has 15 residues. V was cut by 5 bases and J by 0 bases, with 10 bases left in between. Written as DNA, the CDR3 is TGTGCCAGCAGTCGCAAAATCGCAACTAATGAAAAACTGTTTTTT. Residues: CASSRKIATNEKLFF.

This clonotype was counted many times. The chain employs TRBV29-1 and TRBJ2-1; no reliable D call. Trimming shortened V by 4 bases and J by 5 bases, and 18 bases separated the two germline ends. The CDR3 is made up of 15 amino acids. CDR1 and CDR2 (germline): SQVTM, ANQGSEA. As DNA, the CDR3 is TGCAGCGTTGGGCCCGGGCGGTACTTCAACAATGAGCAGTTCTTC. Translating gives CSVGPGRYFNNEQFF.

The chain links TRBV20-1 to TRBJ2-7; D assignment may be TRBD1 or TRBD2 (5 bases each). With 6 bases removed from V and 2 bases from J, the gap between germline ends came to 14 bases. The CDR3 covers 13 residues. Germline V CDR1 and CDR2: DFQATT, SNEGSKA (reference sequence). The chain's CDR3 is CSAGEPGTYEQYF. CDR3 DNA sequence: TGCAGTGCCGGGGAGCCAGGGACCTACGAGCAGTACTTC.

There are many counts of this clonotype. The chain combines TRBV11-2 with TRBJ2-3, with 7 bases identical to TRBD2. V gave up 5 bases and J gave up 1 base; unmatched junction bases: 6. The germline V gene encodes CDR1 SGHAT and CDR2 FQNNGV. This CDR3 contains 15 residues. CDR3 region: CASSKREAGTDTQYF. In DNA, the CDR3 is TGTGCCAGCAGCAAACGGGAGGCCGGCACAGATACGCAGTATTTT.

This clonotype occurred a few times. The chain joins TRBV12-3 or TRBV12-4 to TRBJ2-3; TRBD1 aligns across 9 bases. Losses at the gene ends were 6 bases for V and 1 base for J; bases not matched to a gene: 8. CDR3 length equals 16 residues. CDR3 residues: CASRSRGTGRTDTQYF. The DNA of the CDR3 is TGTGCCAGCAGATCCCGCGGGACAGGGCGCACAGATACGCAGTATTTT.